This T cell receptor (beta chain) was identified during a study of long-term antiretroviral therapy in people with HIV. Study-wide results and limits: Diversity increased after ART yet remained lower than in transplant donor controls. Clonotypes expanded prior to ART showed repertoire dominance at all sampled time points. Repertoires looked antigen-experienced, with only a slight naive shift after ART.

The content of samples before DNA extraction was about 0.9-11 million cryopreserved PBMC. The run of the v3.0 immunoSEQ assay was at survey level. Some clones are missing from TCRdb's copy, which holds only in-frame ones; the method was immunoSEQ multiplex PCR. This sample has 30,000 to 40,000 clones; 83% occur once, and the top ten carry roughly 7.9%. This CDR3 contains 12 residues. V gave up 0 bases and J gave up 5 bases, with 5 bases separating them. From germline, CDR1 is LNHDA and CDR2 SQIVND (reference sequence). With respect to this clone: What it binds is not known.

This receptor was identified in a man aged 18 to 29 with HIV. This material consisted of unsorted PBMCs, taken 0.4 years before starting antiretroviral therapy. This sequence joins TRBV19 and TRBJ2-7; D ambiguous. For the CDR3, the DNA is TGTGCCAGTAGTATAGATGGGGACGAGCAGTACTTC. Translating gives CASSIDGDEQYF. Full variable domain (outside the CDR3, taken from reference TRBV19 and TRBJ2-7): DGGITQSPKYLFRKEGQNVTLSCEQNLNHDAMYWYRQDPGQGLRLIYYSQIVNDFQKGDIAEGYSVSREKKESFPLTVTSAQKNPTAFYLCASSIDGDEQYFGPGTRLTVT.